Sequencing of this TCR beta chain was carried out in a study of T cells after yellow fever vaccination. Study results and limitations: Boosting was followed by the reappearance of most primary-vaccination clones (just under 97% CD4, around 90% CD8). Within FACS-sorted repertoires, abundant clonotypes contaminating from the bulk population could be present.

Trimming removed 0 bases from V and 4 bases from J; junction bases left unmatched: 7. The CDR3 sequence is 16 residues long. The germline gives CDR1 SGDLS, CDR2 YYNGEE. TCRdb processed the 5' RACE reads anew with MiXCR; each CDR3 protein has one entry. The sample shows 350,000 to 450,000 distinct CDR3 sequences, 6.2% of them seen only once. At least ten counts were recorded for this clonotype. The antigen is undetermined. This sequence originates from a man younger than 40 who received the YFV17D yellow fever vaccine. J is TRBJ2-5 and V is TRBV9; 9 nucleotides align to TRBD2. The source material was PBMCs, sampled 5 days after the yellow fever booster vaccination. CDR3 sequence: CASSVAGIAGAETQYF. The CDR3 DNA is TGTGCCAGCAGCGTAGCTGGAATAGCGGGAGCAGAGACCCAGTACTTC.